Listed here are 17 T cell receptor beta chains from one sample, sequenced in a study of CD4 T cells in relation to SARS-CoV-2 and coronaviruses. These receptors' targets are unknown. TCRdb's table, derived via immunoSEQ multiplex PCR, lists solely in-frame clones and lacks some. This table holds some 45,000 clones, around 80% found once. Sequenced sample: naive CD4+ T cells from PBMCs, cultured in vitro. Subset defined: naive CD4+ T cells isolated by negative enrichment. These receptors were obtained from an adult with COVID-19.

This clone has only a few counts. The CDR3 spells CASSLLVTAEPGNTIYF. The CDR3 DNA follows: TGTGCCAGCAGTTTATTAGTTACAGCCGAACCTGGAAACACCATATATTTT. V usage is TRBV28 and J usage is TRBJ1-3; D gene ambiguous. Looked up from germline, CDR1 is MDHEN and CDR2 is SYDVKM. The CDR3 consists of 17 residues. V was trimmed by 1 base and J by 2 bases, leaving 15 bases between them.

This clone has only one observation. V and J are TRBV20-1 and TRBJ2-3, with 11 bases fitting TRBD2. The CDR3 runs to 16 residues. Germline assignment: CDR1 DFQATT and CDR2 SNEGSKA (reference sequence). Unmatched junction bases numbered 7, after V lost 3 bases and J lost 2 bases. The CDR3 protein is CSASTSGRPFTDTQYF. The CDR3 nucleotides read TGCAGTGCTAGTACTAGCGGGAGACCTTTCACAGATACGCAGTATTTT.

CDR3 region: CASSAGSYEQYF. Written as DNA, the CDR3 is TGTGCCAGCAGTGCGGGTTCCTACGAGCAGTACTTC. V usage is TRBV2 and J usage is TRBJ2-7; no clear D. CDR3 size: 12 residues. Germline V gene data show CDR1 as SNHLY and CDR2 as FYNNEI. Trimming removed 4 bases from V and 1 base from J, with 5 bases in between.

This chain joins TRBV6-4 and TRBJ2-7, with D possibly matching TRBD1 (6 bases). Germline assignment: CDR1 MRHNA and CDR2 SNTAGT. This CDR3 is built from 15 residues. V shed 2 bases and J shed 1 base, with 12 bases lying between them. CDR3 sequence: CASSDVAGESYEQYF. CDR3 DNA: TGTGCCAGCAGTGACGTTGCAGGGGAATCCTACGAGCAGTACTTC.

V and J are TRBV10-2 and TRBJ2-2; 10 bases map to TRBD2. The CDR3 consists of 15 residues. Trimming at V came to 6 bases and at J to 6 bases, leaving 7 bases not matched to a gene. CDR1 and CDR2 (germline): WSHSY, SAAADI. The CDR3 here is CASRFSGRTPGELFF. CDR3 DNA sequence: TGCGCCAGCAGATTTAGCGGGAGGACGCCCGGGGAGCTGTTTTTT.

The chain combines TRBV7-2 with TRBJ1-1; D remains ambiguous. V was pared by 5 bases and J by 0 bases, with 10 bases between. CDR3 size: 14 residues. Germline lookup yields CDR1 SGHTA and CDR2 FQGNSA. This CDR3 reads CASSKQTLNTEAFF. The DNA of the CDR3 is TGTGCCAGCAGCAAACAGACGCTGAACACTGAAGCTTTCTTT.

The V and J genes are TRBV7-2 and TRBJ2-3; D uncertain. This CDR3 spans 14 amino acids. V lost 9 bases to trimming and J lost 4 bases, with 17 bases between them. The germline gives CDR1 SGHTA, CDR2 FQGNSA. This CDR3 reads CASLPSASADTQYF. CDR3 bases: TGTGCCAGTCTACCCTCCGCGAGCGCAGATACGCAGTATTTT.

CDR3 in DNA: TGTGCCAGCAGCCAAGGACCAGCCAAAAACATTCAGTACTTC. It codes for CASSQGPAKNIQYF. The chain employs TRBV3-1 (or the pseudogene TRBV3-2) and TRBJ2-4; D gene ambiguous. V lost 1 base, J lost 0 bases, and 4 bases lay in between. Germline CDR1 is LGHDT and CDR2 is YNNKEL (reference sequence). CDR3 length equals 14 residues.

J is TRBJ1-3 and V is TRBV15; D unresolved. The V and J ends lost 0 bases and 0 bases respectively, with 6 bases between them. The germline gives CDR1 LNHNV, CDR2 YYDKDF (reference sequence). The CDR3 contains 15 residues. The CDR3 bases are TGTGCCACCAGCAGAGATTCAAACTCTGGAAACACCATATATTTT. Translated: CATSRDSNSGNTIYF.

V gene TRBV10-3 combines with J gene TRBJ2-5, with 10 bases identical to TRBD1. With 2 bases clipped from V and 5 bases from J, the junction kept 8 bases outside the gene matches. Looked up from germline, CDR1 is ENHRY and CDR2 is SYGVKD. The CDR3 runs 16 residues. This CDR3 reads CAISEADRGLSETQYF. The CDR3 region has the DNA TGTGCCATCAGTGAGGCTGACAGGGGGCTGTCGGAGACCCAGTACTTC.

The chain links TRBV28 to TRBJ2-5; D unresolved. The CDR3 is 13 amino acids. The ends were cut back, 4 bases at V and 4 bases at J, with 10 bases in the middle. The V gene's germline CDR1 is MDHEN and CDR2 SYDVKM. CDR3 residues: CASSSAGLETQYF. Here the CDR3 DNA reads TGTGCCAGCAGTTCTGCTGGTTTAGAGACCCAGTACTTC.

The chain is built from TRBV6-4 and TRBJ2-3; 7 nucleotides match TRBD2. Trimming at V came to 4 bases and at J to 3 bases, leaving 4 bases not matched to a gene. CDR3 length: 14 amino acids. The germline gives CDR1 MRHNA, CDR2 SNTAGT. In DNA, the CDR3 is TGTGCCAGCAGTGGGGGGGGTTGGACAGATACGCAGTATTTT. As protein: CASSGGGWTDTQYF.

The V call is TRBV6-6, the J call TRBJ1-4; TRBD1 matches 10 bases. CDR1 and CDR2 from the germline V gene are MNHNY and SVGAGI (reference sequence). Trimming removed 4 bases from V and 8 bases from J; junction bases left unmatched: 4. The CDR3 covers 14 residues. The CDR3 protein is CASSFRDRGEKLFF. In DNA, the CDR3 is TGTGCCAGCAGTTTCCGGGACAGGGGAGAAAAACTGTTTTTT.

In this sample, this clone turned up a few times. The chain carries TRBV7-9 and TRBJ1-2, with 9 bases that match TRBD1. The germline V gene encodes CDR1 SEHNR and CDR2 FQNEAQ (reference sequence). CDR3 length: 14 residues. Unmatched junction bases numbered 4, after V lost 2 bases and J lost 6 bases. The chain's CDR3 is CASSLSGTGNGYTF. CDR3 DNA sequence: TGTGCCAGCAGCTTATCCGGGACAGGGAATGGCTACACCTTC.

The chain employs TRBV10-3 and TRBJ2-1; 7 bases are shared with TRBD2. With 6 bases clipped from V and 6 bases from J, the junction kept 11 bases outside the gene matches. Germline V gene lookup returns CDR1 ENHRY and CDR2 SYGVKD. The CDR3 totals 15 residues. As DNA, the CDR3 is TGTGCCATCAGGACACCTAGCGGAGCCGTCAATGAGCAGTTCTTC. Protein product: CAIRTPSGAVNEQFF.

This clone was seen a handful of times. The CDR3 sequence is CATSRSNTISNQPQHF. The CDR3, as DNA: TGTGCCACCAGCAGATCCAACACCATTAGCAATCAGCCCCAGCATTTT. This sequence joins TRBV15 and TRBJ1-5; D is unresolved. The CDR3 spans 16 residues. Germline CDR1 is LNHNV and CDR2 is YYDKDF (reference sequence). Deletions cut 2 bases from V and 0 bases from J, with 11 bases between.

V is TRBV9 and J is TRBJ1-6; D may be TRBD1 (5 bases). Germline V gives CDR1 SGDLS, CDR2 YYNGEE. Trimming stripped 4 bases from V and 6 bases from J, with 17 bases between. The CDR3 is made up of 16 amino acids. In DNA form, the CDR3 reads TGTGCCAGCAGCCCAACTCGGGACTCTGGTAATTCACCCCTCCACTTT. It yields the protein CASSPTRDSGNSPLHF. Complete variable domain (other parts from reference TRBV9 and TRBJ1-6): DSGVTQTPKHLITATGQRVTLRCSPRSGDLSVYWYQQSLDQGLQFLIQYYNGEERAKGNILERFSAQQFPDLHSELNLSSLELGDSALYFCASSPTRDSGNSPLHFGNGTRLTVT.